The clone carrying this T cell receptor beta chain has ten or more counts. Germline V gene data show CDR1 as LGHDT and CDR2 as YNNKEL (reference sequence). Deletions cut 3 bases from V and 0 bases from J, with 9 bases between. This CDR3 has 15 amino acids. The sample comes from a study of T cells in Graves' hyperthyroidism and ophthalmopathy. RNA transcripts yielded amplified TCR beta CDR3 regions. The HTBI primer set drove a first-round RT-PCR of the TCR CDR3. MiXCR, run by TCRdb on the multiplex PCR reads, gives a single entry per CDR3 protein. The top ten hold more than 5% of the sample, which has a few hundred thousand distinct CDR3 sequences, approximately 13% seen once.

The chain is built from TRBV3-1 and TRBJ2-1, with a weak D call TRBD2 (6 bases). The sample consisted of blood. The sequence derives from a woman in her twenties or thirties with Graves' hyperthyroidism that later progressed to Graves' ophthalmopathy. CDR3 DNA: TGTGCCAGCAGCCAGGGAGGTGACTCCTACAATGAGCAGTTCTTC. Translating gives CASSQGGDSYNEQFF.